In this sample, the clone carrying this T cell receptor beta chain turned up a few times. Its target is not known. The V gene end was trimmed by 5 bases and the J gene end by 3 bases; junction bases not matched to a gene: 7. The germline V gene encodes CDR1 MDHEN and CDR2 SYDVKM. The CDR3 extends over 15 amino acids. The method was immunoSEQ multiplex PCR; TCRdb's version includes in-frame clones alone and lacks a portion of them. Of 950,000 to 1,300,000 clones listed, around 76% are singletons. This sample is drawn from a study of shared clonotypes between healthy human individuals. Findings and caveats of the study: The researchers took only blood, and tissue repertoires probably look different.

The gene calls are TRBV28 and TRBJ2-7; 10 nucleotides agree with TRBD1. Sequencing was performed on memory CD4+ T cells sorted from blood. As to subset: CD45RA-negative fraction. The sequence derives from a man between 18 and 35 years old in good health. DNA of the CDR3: TGTGCCAGCAGTCACCAGGGGACAGGGGTCTACGAGCAGTACTTC. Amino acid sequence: CASSHQGTGVYEQYF.